This TCR beta chain originates from a study (dated by TCRdb to 2014 to 2015). The study in broad terms: The study examined whether tumor-infiltrating Tregs in breast cancer are drawn from blood Tregs or arise in situ by conversion from other CD4+ T cell subsets. Results the study describes overall, beyond this receptor: The larger-cohort validation was restricted to a single TCR beta V-J rearrangement rather than whole repertoires. The greatest overlap of tumor-infiltrating Treg TCR alpha and beta sequences was observed with tumor naive CD4+ T cells, followed by blood naive CD4+ T cells. In terms of TCR gene usage, tumor memory CD4+ T cells clustered together with blood and lymph node memory CD4+ cells, as well as with lymph node naive CD4+ cells.

To purify naive CD4+ T cells, the Miltenyi Naive CD4+ T Cell Isolation kit was used, and CD25 microbeads served to deplete Tregs. Tregs, naive and memory CD4+ T cells from tumor, blood and ipsilateral draining lymph nodes of a few breast cancer patients underwent full-length TCR alpha and beta sequencing. Tumor tissue, along with lymph nodes from ipsilateral axillary dissection, was perfused with PBS, minced, and then digested using collagenase I and hyaluronidase. Ficoll density gradient centrifugation was used to isolate mononuclear cells from either lymph nodes or around 51 ml of peripheral blood. Sorted cell populations were confirmed by FACS to exceed 90% purity. Amplification of full-length TCR variable regions was done by 5' RACE PCR using constant-region reverse primers, and this step was followed by semi-nested PCR with Nested Universal Primer A. The ReliaPrep RNA Cell Miniprep System was used to extract total RNA, which was then reverse transcribed into 5'RACE-ready cDNA with the SMARTer RACE 5'/3' Kit. An Illumina MiSeq was used to sequence the full-length TCR alpha and beta libraries, which had been barcoded with multiplex adaptors. In the authors' own workflow: Sequencing data were pooled across the five patients for each of nine subset-tissue groups and compared by unsupervised clustering of TCR gene usage. The Morisita-Horn index was used to calculate repertoire similarity, with shared sequences weighted according to their contribution to each repertoire. TCRdb passed the public sequencing reads through fastp at Q25 and MiXCR, retaining productive beta sequences. Identical CDR3 proteins give one entry, which carries the most common genes and DNA. TCRdb's processing, not the authors', yielded these V and J calls. A total of 30,000 to 40,000 distinct CDR3 sequences appear in this sample, approximately 30% of them only once. Around 3.5% of the sample is in the top ten clones.

Germline trimming amounts to 4 bases on V and 8 bases on J, with 5 as the count of junction bases outside the gene matches. CDR1 and CDR2 were assigned from the germline V gene as SGHTA and FQGTGA. The CDR3 has 14 amino acids, counting the end cysteine and phenylalanine. Just the 42-base CDR3 DNA is kept, in frame starting at base 1. A few counts support this clonotype. Its antigen is unknown. Qualities for individual bases were not recorded, and no much larger clone is one base off. The rearranged segments are TRBV7-3 and TRBJ2-1, and 10 bases in between align with TRBD2. The sequenced sample was naive CD4+ T cells sorted from a lymph node. What this sample's cell subset or site label stands for: naive CD4+ T cells, CD4+CD45RA+CD25-. The receptor was derived from a female donor with breast cancer. The CDR3 reads as follows: CASSSGTSEDEQFF. The nucleotides read TGTGCCAGCAGCTCGGGGACTAGCGAAGATGAGCAGTTCTTC.